The clone carrying this T cell receptor (beta chain) was seen a few times. Noted time point: newly diagnosed GD, antithyroid drugs for less than 3 months. RNA extracted from PBMCs served as the sequencing template. The CDR3 is 11 residues long. Germline CDR1 is DFQATT and CDR2 is SNEGSKA (reference sequence). iRepertoire HTBI primers and Arm-PCR of CDR3 regions built TCR beta libraries. TCRdb re-called the multiplex PCR reads through MiXCR, storing one row per CDR3 protein. The table lists about 540,000 distinct CDR3 sequences, roughly 12% of them singletons. The record originates from a study of regulatory T cells in long-lasting Graves disease. This same sample was also taken into another study, of T cells in Graves' hyperthyroidism and ophthalmopathy. This second study says: In the first-round RT-PCR of the TCR CDR3, the HTBI primer set was used. Researchers found most expanded thyroid clonotypes above 0.001 in blood as well.

The specimen comprised peripheral blood mononuclear cells (PBMCs), sampled at new diagnosis, from a patient treated with antithyroid drugs. The genes are TRBV20-1 and TRBJ2-1; D call uncertain. The J call may be incorrect, as the DNA end agrees better with TRBJ2-5. The sequence derives from a man aged 25-40 years with Graves disease. CDR3 loop: CSAAPEETQYF. The CDR3 DNA reads as TGCAGTGCTGCCCCCGAAGAGACCCAGTACTTC.